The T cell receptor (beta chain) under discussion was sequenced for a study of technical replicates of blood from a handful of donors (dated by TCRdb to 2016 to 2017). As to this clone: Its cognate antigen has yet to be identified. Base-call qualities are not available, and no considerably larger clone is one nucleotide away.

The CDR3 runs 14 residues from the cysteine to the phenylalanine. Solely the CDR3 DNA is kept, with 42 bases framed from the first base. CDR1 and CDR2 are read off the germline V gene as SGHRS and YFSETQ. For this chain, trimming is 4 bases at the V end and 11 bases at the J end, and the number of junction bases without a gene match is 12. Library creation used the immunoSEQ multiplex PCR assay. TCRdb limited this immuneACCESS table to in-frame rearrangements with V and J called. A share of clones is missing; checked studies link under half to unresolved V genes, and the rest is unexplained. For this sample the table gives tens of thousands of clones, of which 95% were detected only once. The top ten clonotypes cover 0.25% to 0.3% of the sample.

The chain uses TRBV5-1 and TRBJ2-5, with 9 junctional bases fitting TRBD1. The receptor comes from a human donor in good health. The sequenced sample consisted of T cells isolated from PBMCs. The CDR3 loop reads CASSLGQGWEGQYF. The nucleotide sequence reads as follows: TGCGCCAGCAGCCTGGGACAGGGTTGGGAAGGGCAGTACTTC.